The following is a TCR beta chain sequence with its context. The antigen remains unidentified. Using immunoSEQ multiplex PCR, the repertoire was profiled, and TCRdb retains in-frame clones only, with some absent. The table includes some 15,000 clones, approximately 83% detected once. Each patient relapsed following autologous stem cell transplantation, and prior brentuximab vedotin exposure differed. Complete response, partial response or progressive disease made up the best responses. The sample belongs to a study of PD-1 blockade in classical Hodgkin lymphoma. On the study more broadly: Patients were treated with nivolumab at 3 mg/kg, and this was given intravenously every 2 weeks. General study points: It was reported that newly diagnosed patients had less baseline TCR diversity than healthy donors.

Trimming took 2 bases from V and 0 from J, leaving 5 bases between them. Germline V gives CDR1 SGHNT, CDR2 YENEEA. The CDR3 length is 13 residues. V gene TRBV11-3 combines with J gene TRBJ2-7; D ambiguous. The sequence was collected from a human donor with classical Hodgkin lymphoma. The sequencing here drew on peripheral blood mononuclear cells (PBMCs), taken before the second cycle of nivolumab. This CDR3 is CASSLRSSYEQYF. In DNA, the CDR3 is TGTGCCAGCAGCTTAAGGAGCTCCTACGAGCAGTACTTC. The variable domain in full, completed from reference TRBV11-3 and TRBJ2-7, reads EAGVVQSPRYKIIEKKQPVAFWCNPISGHNTLYWYLQNLGQGPELLIRYENEEAVDDSQLPKDRFSAERLKGVDSTLKIQPAELGDSAVYLCASSLRSSYEQYFGPGTRLTVT.